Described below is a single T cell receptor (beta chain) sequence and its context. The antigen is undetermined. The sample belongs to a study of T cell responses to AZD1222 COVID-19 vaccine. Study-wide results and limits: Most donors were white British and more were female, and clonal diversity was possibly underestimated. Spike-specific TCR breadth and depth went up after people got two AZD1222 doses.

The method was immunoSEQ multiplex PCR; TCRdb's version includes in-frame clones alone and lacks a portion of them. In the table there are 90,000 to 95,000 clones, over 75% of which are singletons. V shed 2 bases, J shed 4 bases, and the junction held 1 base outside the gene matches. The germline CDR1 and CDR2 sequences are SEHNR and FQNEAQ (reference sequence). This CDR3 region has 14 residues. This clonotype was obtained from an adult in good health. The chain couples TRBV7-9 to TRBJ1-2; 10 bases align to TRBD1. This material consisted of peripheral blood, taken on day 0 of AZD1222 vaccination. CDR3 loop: CASSLRDRGYGYTF. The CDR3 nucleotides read TGTGCCAGCAGCTTAAGGGACAGGGGCTATGGCTACACCTTC.